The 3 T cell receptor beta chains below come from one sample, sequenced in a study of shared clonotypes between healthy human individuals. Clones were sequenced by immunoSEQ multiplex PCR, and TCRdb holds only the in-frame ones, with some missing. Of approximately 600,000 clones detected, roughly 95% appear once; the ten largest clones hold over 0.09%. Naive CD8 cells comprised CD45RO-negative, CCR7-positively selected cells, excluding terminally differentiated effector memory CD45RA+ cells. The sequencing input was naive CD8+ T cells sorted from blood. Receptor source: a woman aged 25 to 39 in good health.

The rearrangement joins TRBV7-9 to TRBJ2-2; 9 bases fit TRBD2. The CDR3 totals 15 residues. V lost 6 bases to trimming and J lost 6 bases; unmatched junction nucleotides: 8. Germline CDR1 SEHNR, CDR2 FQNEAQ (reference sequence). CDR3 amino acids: CASSRLAGVPGELFF. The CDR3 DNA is TGTGCCAGCAGTCGATTAGCGGGAGTCCCCGGGGAGCTGTTTTTT.

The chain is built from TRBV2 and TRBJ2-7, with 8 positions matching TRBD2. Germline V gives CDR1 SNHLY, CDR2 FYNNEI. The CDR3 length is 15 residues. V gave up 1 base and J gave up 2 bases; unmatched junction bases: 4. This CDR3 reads CASSEVGGRTYEQYF. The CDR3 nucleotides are TGTGCCAGCAGTGAAGTGGGCGGGAGGACCTACGAGCAGTACTTC. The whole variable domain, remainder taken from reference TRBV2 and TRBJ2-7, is EPEVTQTPSHQVTQMGQEVILRCVPISNHLYFYWYRQILGQKVEFLVSFYNNEISEKSEIFDDQFSVERPDGSNFTLKIRSTKLEDSAMYFCASSEVGGRTYEQYFGPGTRLTVT.

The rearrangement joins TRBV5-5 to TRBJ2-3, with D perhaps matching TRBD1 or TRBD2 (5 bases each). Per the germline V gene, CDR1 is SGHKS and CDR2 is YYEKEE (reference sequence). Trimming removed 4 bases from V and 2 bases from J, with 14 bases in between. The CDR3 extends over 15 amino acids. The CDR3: CASSHRDHYTDTQYF. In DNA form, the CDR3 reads TGTGCCAGCAGCCACCGGGACCACTACACAGATACGCAGTATTTT. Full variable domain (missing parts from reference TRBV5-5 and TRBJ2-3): DAGVTQSPTHLIKTRGQQVTLRCSPISGHKSVSWYQQVLGQGPQFIFQYYEKEERGRGNFPDRFSARQFPNYSSELNVNALLLGDSALYLCASSHRDHYTDTQYFGPGTRLTVL.